The rows below give T cell receptor beta chains drawn from one sample of a study of T cells in Graves' hyperthyroidism and ophthalmopathy. TCRdb redid the calling of the multiplex PCR reads with MiXCR, one entry per CDR3 protein. The top ten clones hold approximately 35% of a sample with fewer than 450,000 distinct CDR3 sequences, about a sixth of them seen once. The specimen was blood. These receptors originate from a woman in her twenties or thirties with Graves' hyperthyroidism that later progressed to Graves' ophthalmopathy. CDR3s include the opening cysteine and the closing phenylalanine or tryptophan. Each record gives: V gene, clone size, J gene, D gene, CDR3 protein, CDR3 DNA. A D gene is named only where the DNA matches it firmly. Clone size appears in some rows only: once, few, many, or a class for an expanded clone.

v_gene: TRBV28
abundance: NA
j_gene: TRBJ2-7
d_gene: NA
CDR3aa: CAIANLFGEQYF
CDR3nt: TGTGCCATCGCGAACCTGTTTGGCGAGCAGTACTTC

v_gene: TRBV12-3/TRBV12-4
abundance: many
j_gene: TRBJ2-2
d_gene: NA
CDR3aa: CASSKDRYTGELFF
CDR3nt: TGTGCCAGCAGTAAAGACAGATACACCGGGGAGCTGTTTTTT

v_gene: TRBV3-1
abundance: many
j_gene: TRBJ2-3
d_gene: TRBD2
CDR3aa: CASSQRRGITDTQYF
CDR3nt: TGTGCCAGCAGCCAGCGGCGGGGGATCACAGATACGCAGTATTTT

v_gene: TRBV7-9
abundance: few
j_gene: TRBJ1-2
d_gene: NA
CDR3aa: CASSLEDGIYYGYTF
CDR3nt: TGTGCCAGCAGCTTAGAGGACGGAATTTATTATGGCTACACCTTC

v_gene: TRBV5-5
abundance: NA
j_gene: TRBJ2-4
d_gene: NA
CDR3aa: CASSPGTGKAKNIQYF
CDR3nt: TGTGCCAGCAGCCCCGGGACGGGGAAAGCCAAAAACATTCAGTACTTC

v_gene: TRBV6-1
abundance: many
j_gene: TRBJ1-2
d_gene: TRBD1
CDR3aa: CASSRLPGGNYGYTF
CDR3nt: TGTGCCAGCTCCCGCCTGCCAGGGGGAAACTATGGCTACACCTTC

v_gene: TRBV24-1
abundance: many
j_gene: TRBJ1-2
d_gene: NA
CDR3aa: CATSDYSRDGYTF
CDR3nt: TGTGCCACCAGTGACTACTCTAGGGATGGCTACACCTTC

v_gene: TRBV7-2
abundance: many
j_gene: TRBJ2-3
d_gene: TRBD1
CDR3aa: CASSLVGRTRGRSTDTQYF
CDR3nt: TGTGCCAGCAGCTTAGTGGGACGGACCAGGGGGCGGAGCACAGATACGCAGTATTTT

v_gene: TRBV6-1
abundance: few
j_gene: TRBJ2-3
d_gene: NA
CDR3aa: CASSEALRLPSTDTQYF
CDR3nt: TGTGCCAGCAGTGAAGCGCTTCGGCTACCGAGCACAGATACGCAGTATTTT

v_gene: TRBV27
abundance: many
j_gene: TRBJ2-5
d_gene: NA
CDR3aa: CASRPLGGRETQYF
CDR3nt: TGTGCCAGCAGACCCCTAGGGGGGCGGGAGACCCAGTACTTC

v_gene: TRBV19
abundance: many
j_gene: TRBJ2-7
d_gene: NA
CDR3aa: CASSIGGSSYEQYF
CDR3nt: TGTGCCAGTAGTATTGGTGGGAGTTCCTACGAGCAGTACTTC

v_gene: TRBV5-6
abundance: many
j_gene: TRBJ1-2
d_gene: TRBD1
CDR3aa: CASSSSGTGGLRYGYTF
CDR3nt: TGTGCCAGCAGCTCGTCCGGGACAGGGGGCCTACGCTATGGCTACACCTTC

v_gene: TRBV27
abundance: many
j_gene: TRBJ1-2
d_gene: NA
CDR3aa: CASSLQGGYGYTF
CDR3nt: TGTGCCAGCAGTTTACAGGGAGGATATGGCTACACCTTC

v_gene: TRBV11-3
abundance: many
j_gene: TRBJ1-1
d_gene: TRBD1
CDR3aa: CASSLAETGGRNTEAFF
CDR3nt: TGTGCCAGCAGCTTAGCCGAGACAGGGGGCCGAAACACTGAAGCTTTCTTT

v_gene: TRBV10-3
abundance: many
j_gene: TRBJ1-1
d_gene: NA
CDR3aa: CAISDPGFPEAFF
CDR3nt: TGTGCCATCAGTGACCCAGGGTTCCCTGAAGCTTTCTTT

v_gene: TRBV4-1
abundance: NA
j_gene: TRBJ1-5
d_gene: NA
CDR3aa: CASSQEIFRGGMHQPQHF
CDR3nt: TGCGCCAGCAGCCAAGAGATCTTCCGGGGAGGGATGCATCAGCCCCAGCATTTT

v_gene: TRBV27
abundance: many
j_gene: TRBJ2-3
d_gene: NA
CDR3aa: CASSFTVVADTQYF
CDR3nt: TGTGCCAGCAGTTTTACAGTAGTCGCAGATACGCAGTATTTT

v_gene: TRBV29-1
abundance: many
j_gene: TRBJ2-7
d_gene: TRBD2
CDR3aa: CSGGLAGECRYASYEQYF
CDR3nt: TGCAGCGGGGGACTAGCGGGAGAATGTCGCTACGCCTCCTACGAGCAGTACTTC

v_gene: TRBV11-2
abundance: many
j_gene: TRBJ1-3
d_gene: NA
CDR3aa: CASSLVGNTIYF
CDR3nt: TGTGCCAGCAGCTTAGTTGGAAACACCATATATTTT

v_gene: TRBV28
abundance: NA
j_gene: TRBJ2-1
d_gene: TRBD2
CDR3aa: CAITGTSEWGEQFF
CDR3nt: TGTGCGATAACTGGGACTAGCGAGTGGGGTGAGCAGTTCTTC

v_gene: TRBV6-2/TRBV6-3
abundance: many
j_gene: TRBJ1-5
d_gene: NA
CDR3aa: CASQITGSEPQHF
CDR3nt: TGTGCCAGCCAGATTACAGGGTCGGAGCCCCAGCATTTT

v_gene: TRBV15
abundance: many
j_gene: TRBJ2-3
d_gene: NA
CDR3aa: CATSRIPGSTDTQYF
CDR3nt: TGTGCCACCAGCCGTATTCCCGGGAGCACAGATACGCAGTATTTT

v_gene: TRBV28
abundance: many
j_gene: TRBJ1-1
d_gene: NA
CDR3aa: CASSPQSRGANTEAFF
CDR3nt: TGTGCCAGCAGTCCCCAATCGCGGGGGGCTAACACTGAAGCTTTCTTT

v_gene: TRBV19
abundance: few
j_gene: TRBJ1-5
d_gene: TRBD1
CDR3aa: CASSIAGQVNQPQHF
CDR3nt: TGTGCCAGTAGTATAGCGGGACAGGTAAATCAGCCCCAGCATTTT

v_gene: TRBV10-3
abundance: many
j_gene: TRBJ1-3
d_gene: NA
CDR3aa: CAISESRGTSGNTIYF
CDR3nt: TGTGCCATCAGTGAGTCTAGGGGGACCTCTGGAAACACCATATATTTT

v_gene: TRBV15
abundance: many
j_gene: TRBJ1-1
d_gene: NA
CDR3aa: CATSTWGRGMNTEAFF
CDR3nt: TGTGCCACCAGCACCTGGGGAAGGGGTATGAACACTGAAGCTTTCTTT

v_gene: TRBV10-1
abundance: many
j_gene: TRBJ2-7
d_gene: TRBD2
CDR3aa: CASSESAGSGRAAYEQYF
CDR3nt: TGCGCCAGCAGTGAGTCCGCTGGGAGCGGGAGGGCCGCCTACGAGCAGTACTTC

v_gene: TRBV6-5
abundance: few
j_gene: TRBJ1-2
d_gene: NA
CDR3aa: CASSYSVESGYTF
CDR3nt: TGTGCCAGCAGTTACTCGGTTGAGAGTGGCTACACCTTC

v_gene: TRBV5-1
abundance: many
j_gene: TRBJ1-1
d_gene: NA
CDR3aa: CASSYGGGPDTEAFF
CDR3nt: TGCGCCAGCAGCTACGGGGGGGGCCCGGACACTGAAGCTTTCTTT

v_gene: TRBV18
abundance: many
j_gene: TRBJ2-5
d_gene: TRBD1
CDR3aa: CASEGTGSFYSETQYF
CDR3nt: TGTGCCAGCGAAGGGACAGGCTCCTTCTATTCGGAGACCCAGTACTTC

v_gene: TRBV11-2
abundance: many
j_gene: TRBJ2-7
d_gene: TRBD1
CDR3aa: CASSLGTGVTYEQYF
CDR3nt: TGTGCCAGCAGCCTAGGGACAGGGGTCACCTACGAGCAGTACTTC

v_gene: TRBV20-1
abundance: few
j_gene: TRBJ2-4
d_gene: TRBD2
CDR3aa: CSGILLGRGGRSAKNIQYF
CDR3nt: TGCAGTGGCATTCTCCTTGGCCGGGGGGGGCGATCGGCCAAAAACATTCAGTACTTC

v_gene: TRBV27
abundance: many
j_gene: TRBJ2-7
d_gene: NA
CDR3aa: CASSQGPVVAYEQYF
CDR3nt: TGTGCCAGCAGTCAAGGCCCAGTAGTCGCCTACGAGCAGTACTTC

v_gene: TRBV5-4
abundance: NA
j_gene: TRBJ1-1
d_gene: NA
CDR3aa: CASGFWDTEAFF
CDR3nt: TGTGCCAGCGGGTTCTGGGACACTGAAGCTTTCTTT

v_gene: TRBV6-5
abundance: few
j_gene: TRBJ1-1
d_gene: TRBD1
CDR3aa: CASSYAPNRGEAFF
CDR3nt: TGTGCCAGCAGTTACGCCCCCAACAGGGGTGAAGCTTTCTTT

v_gene: TRBV2
abundance: many
j_gene: TRBJ2-2
d_gene: NA
CDR3aa: CASSGTLSNTGELFF
CDR3nt: TGTGCCAGCAGTGGGACACTTTCAAACACCGGGGAGCTGTTTTTT

v_gene: TRBV6-1
abundance: NA
j_gene: TRBJ1-2
d_gene: NA
CDR3aa: CATMTRDLRPYGYTF
CDR3nt: TGTGCCACCATGACCAGGGACCTAAGACCCTATGGCTACACCTTC

v_gene: TRBV30
abundance: many
j_gene: TRBJ2-7
d_gene: TRBD2
CDR3aa: CAWSPGAGYEQYF
CDR3nt: TGTGCCTGGAGTCCCGGAGCGGGGTACGAGCAGTACTTC

v_gene: TRBV18
abundance: many
j_gene: TRBJ2-3
d_gene: TRBD2
CDR3aa: CASSLLAGRGGTSTDTQYF
CDR3nt: TGTGCCAGCTCACTCCTAGCGGGACGGGGCGGTACTAGCACAGATACGCAGTATTTT

v_gene: TRBV20-1
abundance: many
j_gene: TRBJ2-3
d_gene: NA
CDR3aa: CSARASTDMQYF
CDR3nt: TGCAGTGCTAGGGCTAGCACGGATATGCAGTATTTT

v_gene: TRBV30
abundance: few
j_gene: TRBJ2-6
d_gene: TRBD1
CDR3aa: CAWSVSGTGDSSGANVLTF
CDR3nt: TGTGCCTGGAGTGTATCCGGGACAGGTGACAGCTCTGGGGCCAACGTCCTGACTTTC

v_gene: TRBV12-3/TRBV12-4
abundance: many
j_gene: TRBJ2-2
d_gene: TRBD2
CDR3aa: CASTGEGGPTGELFF
CDR3nt: TGTGCCAGCACCGGTGAGGGAGGGCCCACCGGGGAGCTGTTTTTT

v_gene: TRBV30
abundance: NA
j_gene: TRBJ2-2
d_gene: TRBD2
CDR3aa: CASDRVTSGITGELFF
CDR3nt: TGTGCCTCTGACAGGGTGACTAGCGGGATCACCGGGGAGCTGTTTTTT

v_gene: TRBV10-3
abundance: few
j_gene: TRBJ1-4
d_gene: NA
CDR3aa: CAISGDSGGEKLFF
CDR3nt: TGTGCCATCAGTGGCGACAGCGGAGGAGAAAAACTGTTTTTT

v_gene: TRBV27
abundance: few
j_gene: TRBJ1-1
d_gene: TRBD1
CDR3aa: CASSVGQGLSEAFF
CDR3nt: TGTGCCAGCAGTGTGGGACAGGGGCTATCTGAAGCTTTCTTT

v_gene: TRBV6-4
abundance: NA
j_gene: TRBJ1-6
d_gene: NA
CDR3aa: CASSDSTDLYNSPLHF
CDR3nt: TGTGCCAGCAGTGACTCTACGGACTTGTATAATTCACCCCTCCACTTT